The source of this T cell receptor (beta chain) is a study of blood T cells in healthy people across ages (dated by TCRdb to between 2014 and 2017). Turning to the overall study: In model experiments, roughly one uniquely barcoded TCR beta cDNA molecule per two T cells was captured by template switching. Age-related changes in TCR beta repertoire diversity were measured in the study by deep sequencing normalized with unique cDNA molecular identifiers. Four age groups were formed from the donors: young (average approximately 15 years), middle-aged (around 40), aged (62) and long-lived (around 82). To avoid experimental bias, donors of different ages were distributed randomly across sequencing lanes. For two donors (one aged 18 to 30 and one aged 80 or older), the study analyzed two additional independent replicas of 1 million unique cDNA reads from the same blood draw.

The germline V gene yields MNHEY for CDR1 and SVGAGI for CDR2. The CDR3 runs 13 residues from the cysteine to the phenylalanine. The kept DNA is CDR3 alone, 39 bases in frame from the first base. V ends up 7 bases short and J 8 bases short, with an unmatched junction base count of 5. For this clonotype: Its specific antigen is unknown. No base quality information exists; no much larger clone differs at one position.

Study-level results and caveats: Observed TCR beta diversity per million T cells fell roughly linearly with age, and a significant reduction was already apparent by age roughly 40. The percentage of naive T cells measured by flow cytometry correlated strongly with observed TCR beta diversity. Because donor CMV infection status was unknown, age-related changes in expanded clonotypes were potentially confounded. Conclusive comparison of naive and antigen-experienced compartments was prevented by the profiling of bulk unsorted PBMCs. Estimates of total diversity based on one million sequenced T cells were regarded as lower bounds and as underestimates. Compared with the aged group, the long-lived group had more naive CD4+ T cells, fewer expanded clones and increased TCR diversity, suggesting age selection.

To prepare the library, 5' RACE was applied. These reads were obtained on an Illumina HiSeq 2500. A second PCR of roughly 7 to 11 cycles was performed with a sample-barcoded 5' primer and a J-beta primer mix. A template-switch 5' adaptor carrying 12 random nucleotides introduced a unique molecular identifier onto each TCR beta cDNA molecule. Each sample yielded at least 2.5 million CDR3-containing paired-end reads. First-strand cDNA was synthesized from all RNA with the Mint cDNA synthesis kit, primed by a TRBC-specific oligonucleotide. Following uracil-DNA glycosylase treatment, a first 18-cycle PCR with universal primers M1SS and BC2_uni_R was performed on all cDNA. Processing in the source paper ran as follows. Each sample was normalized by randomly selecting 1 million high-quality reads, each carrying a distinct molecular identifier. Reads sharing molecular identifiers were discarded rather than binned into consensus sequences. MiTCR, run with a Q25 quality threshold and the strictest error-elimination algorithm, handled CDR3 identification, clonotype clustering and error correction. A nonparametric unseen species model with Euler transformation was used to estimate a lower bound on total TCR beta diversity. The public reads were reanalyzed by TCRdb: fastp trimming at Q25, MiXCR alignment, in-frame beta chains only. Merged by CDR3 protein, the rows form single entries marked with the most common genes and DNA. The V and J calls and clone size come from TCRdb's table, not from the authors' own analysis. The sample table holds 1.5 million to 2 million distinct CDR3 sequences, of which about 50% were seen once. The leading ten clones occupy about 2.1% of the sample.

The approximately 41 donors, aged roughly 6 to 95 years, were systemically healthy Caucasian individuals from Russia. Each donor gave roughly 11 milliliters of peripheral blood, drawn into EDTA-treated Vacutainer tubes. PBMCs were isolated by Ficoll-Paque density-gradient centrifugation, with at least 6 million obtained per sample. Total RNA was extracted from PBMCs with Trizol reagent, with at least 6 micrograms obtained per sample. The percentages of naive CD45RAhigh/CD27high T cells were determined by flow cytometry on a PBMC aliquot from every donor. Material: blood. The chain was built from TRBV6-5 and TRBJ2-1; the central 10 bases match TRBD2. The sequence derives from a woman between 40 and 50 years old in good health. The CDR3 sequence is CASMGTSVYEQFF. The DNA sequence reads TGTGCCAGCATGGGGACTAGCGTATATGAGCAGTTCTTC.